This T cell receptor beta chain was observed in a study of CXCR3-negative and CXCR3-positive naive CD8 T cells. On the study more broadly: Per-library TRB read counts averaged about 1.5 +/- 0.3 million, adding up to some 150 million in total.

General observations from the study: TRB CDR3 hydrophobicity was greater in CXCR3-positive naive cells than in CXCR3-negative naive cells. Partial loss of CXCR3 expression followed cryopreservation; most assays used fresh PBMCs.

The germline V gene encodes CDR1 LGHDT and CDR2 YNNKEL (reference sequence). The CDR3 runs 13 residues. In the case of this clonotype: Its antigen is undetermined.

All TRB cDNA libraries came from 5' RACE performed with UMI labels. After re-calling the 5' RACE reads, TCRdb lists one entry per CDR3 protein, DNA absent. This table lists around 140,000 distinct CDR3 sequences. The authors gated naive CD8+ T cells as CD45RO-CCR7+CD27+CD95-. The V call is TRBV3-1, the J call TRBJ2-7. The clonotype was recovered from a human donor in good health. Some clones in this sample may be carry-over from other donors' samples. Sequenced: naive CXCR3+ CD8+ T cells from blood. Subset denoted: CD45RO-CCR7+CD27+CD95- naive CD8+ T cells expressing CXCR3 (TNR3+). This CDR3 is CASSQVSSYEQYF.